This T cell receptor (beta chain) originates from a study of beta chain features in type 1 diabetes. Whole-study findings and limits: Within the patient group, naive, central memory and Treg TCRB repertoires appeared more similar to each other than within healthy donors. Type 1 diabetes patients had moderately but significantly shorter TCRB CDR3s in all four CD4+ subsets. Type 1 diabetes patients had fewer VDJ junction insertions and more deletions.

With respect to this clone: Its antigen is unidentified. A junction boundary mismatches the germline segment, possibly from a read error.

Approximately 110 mL of blood, on average, came from one heparinised draw per donor. All of the isolated RNA was reverse transcribed, so expressed TCRB transcripts were sequenced. Method: immunoSEQ multiplex PCR; TCRdb's copy keeps in-frame clones and lacks some. The table records around 500,000 clones, approximately 28% of them present only once. The CDR3 is 19 amino acids. From germline, CDR1 is SSHAT and CDR2 FNYEAQ (reference sequence). The sample taken for sequencing was naive CD4+ T cells from blood. The rearrangement uses TRBV7-7 and TRBJ2-1, with 9 bases aligning to TRBD2. This sequence was found in a man younger than 30 in good health. The CDR3 here is CASSLAPTSGGGSYNEQFF. The CDR3 coding sequence is TGTGCTAGCAGCTTAGCCCCGACTAGCGGAGGAGGCTCCTACAATGAGCAGTTCTTC.